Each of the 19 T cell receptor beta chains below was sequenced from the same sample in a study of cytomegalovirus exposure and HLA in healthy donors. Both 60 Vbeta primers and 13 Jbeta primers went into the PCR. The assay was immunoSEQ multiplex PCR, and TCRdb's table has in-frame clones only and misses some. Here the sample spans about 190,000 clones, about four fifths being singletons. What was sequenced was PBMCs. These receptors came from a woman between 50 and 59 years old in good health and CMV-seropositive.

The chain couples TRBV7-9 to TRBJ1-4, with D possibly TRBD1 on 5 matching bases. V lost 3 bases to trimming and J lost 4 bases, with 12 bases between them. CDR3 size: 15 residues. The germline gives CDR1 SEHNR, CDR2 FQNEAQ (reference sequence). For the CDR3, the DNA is TGTGCCAGCAGCTTCCTCGACAGTAATAATGAAAAACTGTTTTTT. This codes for CASSFLDSNNEKLFF.

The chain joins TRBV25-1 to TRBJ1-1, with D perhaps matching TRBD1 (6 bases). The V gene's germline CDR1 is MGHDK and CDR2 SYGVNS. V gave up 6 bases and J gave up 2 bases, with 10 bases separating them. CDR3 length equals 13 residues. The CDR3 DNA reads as TGTGCCAGCAGCGGGACATATAACACTGAAGCTTTCTTT. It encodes CASSGTYNTEAFF.

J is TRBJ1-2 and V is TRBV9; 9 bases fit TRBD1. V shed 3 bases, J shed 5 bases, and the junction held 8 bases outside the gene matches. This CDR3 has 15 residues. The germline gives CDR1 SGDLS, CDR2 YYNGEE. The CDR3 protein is CASSEQGAPGYGYTF. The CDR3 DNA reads TGTGCCAGCAGCGAACAGGGGGCGCCAGGTTATGGCTACACCTTC.

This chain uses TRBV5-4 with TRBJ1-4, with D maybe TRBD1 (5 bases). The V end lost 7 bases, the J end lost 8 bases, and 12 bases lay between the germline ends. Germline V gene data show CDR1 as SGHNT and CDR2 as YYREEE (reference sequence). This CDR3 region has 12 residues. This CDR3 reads CASSQGREKLFF. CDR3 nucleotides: TGTGCCAGCTCGCAGGGAAGGGAAAAACTGTTTTTT.

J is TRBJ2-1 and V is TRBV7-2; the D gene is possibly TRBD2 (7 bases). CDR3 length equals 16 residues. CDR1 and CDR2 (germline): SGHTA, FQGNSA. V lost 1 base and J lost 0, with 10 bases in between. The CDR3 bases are TGTGCCAGCAGCTTAGTTGGGGGGGCCTCCTACAATGAGCAGTTCTTC. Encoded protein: CASSLVGGASYNEQFF.

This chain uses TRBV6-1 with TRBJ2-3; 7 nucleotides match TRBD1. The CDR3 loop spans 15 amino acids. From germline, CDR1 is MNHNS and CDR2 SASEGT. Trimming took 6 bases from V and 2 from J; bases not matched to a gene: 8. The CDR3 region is CASRTGTVLTDTQYF. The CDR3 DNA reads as TGTGCCAGCAGAACCGGGACAGTGCTCACAGATACGCAGTATTTT.

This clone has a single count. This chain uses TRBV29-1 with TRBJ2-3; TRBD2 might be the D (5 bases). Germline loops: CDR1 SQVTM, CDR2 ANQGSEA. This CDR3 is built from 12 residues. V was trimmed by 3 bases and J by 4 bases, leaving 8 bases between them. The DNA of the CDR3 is TGCAGCGTTGACACACTAGCAGATACGCAGTATTTT. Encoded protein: CSVDTLADTQYF.

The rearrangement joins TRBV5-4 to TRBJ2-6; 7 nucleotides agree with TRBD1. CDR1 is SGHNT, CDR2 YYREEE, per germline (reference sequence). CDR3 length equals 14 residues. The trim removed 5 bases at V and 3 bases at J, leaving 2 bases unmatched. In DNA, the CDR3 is TGTGCCAGCAGGACAGGGTTTGGGGCCAACGTCCTGACTTTC. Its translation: CASRTGFGANVLTF.

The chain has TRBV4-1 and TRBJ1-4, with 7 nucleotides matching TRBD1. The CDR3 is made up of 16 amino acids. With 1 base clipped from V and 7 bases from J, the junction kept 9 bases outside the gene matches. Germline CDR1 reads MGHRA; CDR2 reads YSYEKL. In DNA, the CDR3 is TGCGCCAGCAGCCAAGGAGGCAGGGGGAGCGCTGAAAAACTGTTTTTT. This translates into CASSQGGRGSAEKLFF.

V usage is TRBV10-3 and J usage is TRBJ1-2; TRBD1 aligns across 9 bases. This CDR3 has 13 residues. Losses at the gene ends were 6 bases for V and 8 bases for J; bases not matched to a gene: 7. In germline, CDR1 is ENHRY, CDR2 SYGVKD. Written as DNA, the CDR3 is TGTGCCATCAGCGTGGGACAGGGAAGCGGCTACACCTTC. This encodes CAISVGQGSGYTF.

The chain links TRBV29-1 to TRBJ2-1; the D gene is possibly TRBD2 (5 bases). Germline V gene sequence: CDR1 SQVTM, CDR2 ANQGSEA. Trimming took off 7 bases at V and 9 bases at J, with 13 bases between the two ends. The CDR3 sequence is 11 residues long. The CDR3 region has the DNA TGCAGCGCGGGGAATCGGGGTGAGCAGTTCTTC. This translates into CSAGNRGEQFF.

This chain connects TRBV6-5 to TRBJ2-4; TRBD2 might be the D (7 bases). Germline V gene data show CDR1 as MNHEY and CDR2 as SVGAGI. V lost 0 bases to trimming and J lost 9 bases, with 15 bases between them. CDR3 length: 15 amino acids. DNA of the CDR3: TGTGCCAGCAGTTACTCGGGGGGGCGAGGGGGCATTCAGTACTTC. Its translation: CASSYSGGRGGIQYF.

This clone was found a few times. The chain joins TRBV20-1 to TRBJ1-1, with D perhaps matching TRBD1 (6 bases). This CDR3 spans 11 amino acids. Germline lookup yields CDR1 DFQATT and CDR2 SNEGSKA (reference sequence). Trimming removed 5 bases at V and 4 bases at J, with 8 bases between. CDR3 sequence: CSAYRVTEAFF. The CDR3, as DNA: TGCAGTGCTTACAGGGTCACTGAAGCTTTCTTT.

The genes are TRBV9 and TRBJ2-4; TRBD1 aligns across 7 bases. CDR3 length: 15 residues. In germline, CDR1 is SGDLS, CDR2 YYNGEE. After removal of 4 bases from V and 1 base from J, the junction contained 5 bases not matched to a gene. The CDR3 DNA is TGTGCCAGCAGCCTTACAGGGGTGGCCAAAAACATTCAGTACTTC. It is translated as CASSLTGVAKNIQYF.

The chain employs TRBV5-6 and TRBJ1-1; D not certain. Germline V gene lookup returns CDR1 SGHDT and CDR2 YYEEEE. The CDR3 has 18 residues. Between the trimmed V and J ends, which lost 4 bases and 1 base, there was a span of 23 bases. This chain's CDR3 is CASSTFTSWLSQNTEAFF. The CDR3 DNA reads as TGTGCCAGCAGCACCTTTACCTCCTGGCTCTCTCAGAACACTGAAGCTTTCTTT.

DNA for the CDR3: TGTGCCACCAGCAGAGGACCCAGACAAAGCTCTGGGGCCAACGTCCTGACTTTC. This translates into CATSRGPRQSSGANVLTF. The genes are TRBV15 and TRBJ2-6, with no clear D. The CDR3 runs 18 residues. Between the trimmed V and J ends, which lost 1 base and 0 bases, there was a span of 13 bases. Germline lookup yields CDR1 LNHNV and CDR2 YYDKDF (reference sequence).

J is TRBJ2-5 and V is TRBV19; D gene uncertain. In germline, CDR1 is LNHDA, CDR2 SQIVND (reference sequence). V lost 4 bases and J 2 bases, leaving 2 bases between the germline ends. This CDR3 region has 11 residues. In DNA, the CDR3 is TGTGCCAGTAGTACGCAAGAGACCCAGTACTTC. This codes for CASSTQETQYF.

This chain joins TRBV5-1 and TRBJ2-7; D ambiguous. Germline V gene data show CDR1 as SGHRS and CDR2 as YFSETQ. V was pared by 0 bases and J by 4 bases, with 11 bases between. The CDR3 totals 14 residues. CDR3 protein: CASSLGTDIYEQYF. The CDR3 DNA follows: TGCGCCAGCAGCTTGGGCACAGATATTTACGAGCAGTACTTC.

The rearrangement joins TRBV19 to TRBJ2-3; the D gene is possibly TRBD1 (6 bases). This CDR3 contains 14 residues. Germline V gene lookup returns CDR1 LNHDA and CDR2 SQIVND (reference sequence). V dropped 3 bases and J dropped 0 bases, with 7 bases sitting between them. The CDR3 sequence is CASSMQGSTDTQYF. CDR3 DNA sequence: TGTGCCAGTAGTATGCAGGGGAGCACAGATACGCAGTATTTT.